The 3 T cell receptor beta chains below come from one sample, sequenced in a study of cytomegalovirus exposure and HLA in healthy donors. PCR was performed using 60 Vbeta and 13 Jbeta primers. The assay was immunoSEQ multiplex PCR, and TCRdb's table has in-frame clones only and misses some. The sample gives about 120,000 clones, around 81% of which show up once; roughly 3.9% is in the top ten. Sequenced input: PBMCs. The source is a woman aged 25 to 39 in good health and CMV-seronegative.

This clone was seen once. CDR3 DNA sequence: TGCGCCAGCAGCCAAATGGCGGGAGGCCCCTACGAGCAGTACTTC. Amino acid sequence: CASSQMAGGPYEQYF. The chain is built from TRBV4-1 and TRBJ2-7, with 8 bases fitting TRBD2. Trimming cost V 2 bases and J 2 bases; bases outside gene matches: 5. Per germline, CDR1 MGHRA and CDR2 YSYEKL. The CDR3 loop spans 15 amino acids.

The rearrangement uses TRBV28 and TRBJ2-4; a weak D match, TRBD2 (5 bases). This CDR3 contains 15 residues. The ends were cut back, 4 bases at V and 0 bases at J, with 10 bases in the middle. Germline-derived CDR1 and CDR2 are MDHEN and SYDVKM. In nucleotides, the CDR3 is TGTGCCAGCAGTTCCGGACTCATAGCCAAAAACATTCAGTACTTC. Protein sequence: CASSSGLIAKNIQYF.

This chain joins TRBV4-2 and TRBJ2-3, with D perhaps TRBD2 (6 bases). The CDR3 sequence is 18 residues long. The germline V gene encodes CDR1 LGHNA and CDR2 YNFKEQ. V was pared by 2 bases and J by 0 bases, with 18 bases between. The CDR3 region is CASSQPLGGLPSTDTQYF. CDR3 DNA sequence: TGTGCCAGCAGCCAACCCCTAGGCGGACTACCTAGCACAGATACGCAGTATTTT.